This paragraph covers one TCR beta chain sequence. Antigen specificity is unknown. Profiling relied on immunoSEQ multiplex PCR, and the TCRdb table lists in-frame clones only, not all of them. The table shows about 110,000 clones, with more than 70% occurring only once. The data stem from a study of T cell responses to AZD1222 COVID-19 vaccine. Regarding the study as a whole: Spike-specific TCR breadth and depth both grew after two AZD1222 doses. At baseline, just a handful of AZD1222 recipients tested seropositive. Donors were chiefly white British, with a greater number of females, and clonal diversity was perhaps underestimated. Mapped onto spike, vaccine-associated CD4 TCRs spanned it and were dominant at 160-218 and 743-854.

The CDR3 covers 13 residues. Trimming cost V 4 bases and J 6 bases, with 10 bases left between them. The germline gives CDR1 LGHDT, CDR2 YNNKEL (reference sequence). The TCR sequence derives from an adult in good health. V and J are TRBV3-1 (or the pseudogene TRBV3-2) and TRBJ2-4; D may be TRBD1 (6 bases). The sample here was peripheral blood, taken on day 0 of AZD1222 vaccination. In DNA form, the CDR3 reads TGTGCCAGCAGCCCGGGACAACGAAACATTCAGTACTTC. As protein: CASSPGQRNIQYF.